A selection of T cell receptor beta chains follows, all from one sample in a study of blood T cell repertoires in COVID-19. Generated by immunoSEQ multiplex PCR, the TCRdb table keeps only in-frame clones and is missing some. The sample contains fewer than 200,000 clones, roughly 84% of which appear only once. The specimen was PBMCs or T cells enriched from blood (not recorded which). These receptors all come from a man aged 50 or older who had recovered from COVID-19. Each CDR3 is given with its conserved first and last residue. The D gene is left open where the match is weak. Some rows mark clone size as missing; the rest say once, few, many or name a class of expanded clone.

v_gene	abundance	d_gene	j_gene	CDR3nt	CDR3aa
TRBV9	-	TRBD1	TRBJ2-7	TGTGCCAGCAGCGTAGACAGGGGAGAAATTTACGAGCAGTACTTC	CASSVDRGEIYEQYF
TRBV11-3	-	-	TRBJ2-1	TGTGCCAGCAGCTTGAACTATCTATACAATGAGCAGTTCTTC	CASSLNYLYNEQFF
TRBV3-1/TRBV3-2	-	TRBD1	TRBJ2-7	TGTGCCAGCAGTCGACAGGGGGGCTACGAGCAGTACTTC	CASSRQGGYEQYF
TRBV7-9	-	TRBD1	TRBJ1-1	TGTGCCAGCAGCCCAACTACCGGGACAGGGGCAAATTTGAACACTGAAGCTTTCTTT	CASSPTTGTGANLNTEAFF
TRBV9	once	-	TRBJ2-1	TGTGCCAGCAGCGGACAAACTGAGAGCTCCTACAATGAGCAGTTCTTC	CASSGQTESSYNEQFF
TRBV4-1	many	-	TRBJ2-7	TGCGCCAGCAGCGCCGGGCGTGGACACGACGAGCAGTACTTC	CASSAGRGHDEQYF
TRBV6-6	once	-	TRBJ1-3	TGTGCCAGCAGTTACTCCTCGGGAACTGGAAACACCATATATTTT	CASSYSSGTGNTIYF
TRBV6-1	-	-	TRBJ1-2	TGTGCCAGCAGTGAAGAGTTTGGCCACCGCTATGGCTACACCTTC	CASSEEFGHRYGYTF
TRBV7-8	-	-	TRBJ1-1	TGTGCCAGCAGCTCCCTTCTGAATAGGAACACTGAAGCTTTCTTT	CASSSLLNRNTEAFF
TRBV7-2	-	TRBD2	TRBJ2-7	TGTGCCAGCAACAGGATTGGCGGGGGGGCCTACGAGCAGTACTTC	CASNRIGGGAYEQYF
TRBV18	-	-	TRBJ1-2	TGTGCCAGCTCACCCGGACTGCGGGATGGCTACACCTTC	CASSPGLRDGYTF
TRBV3-1/TRBV3-2	-	TRBD1	TRBJ1-3	TGTGCCAGCAGCCGAGGGACAGCCTCGGACACCATATATTTT	CASSRGTASDTIYF
TRBV6-5	-	-	TRBJ2-2	TGTGCCAGCACCCCGACAGGTGCGAACACCGGGGAGCTGTTTTTT	CASTPTGANTGELFF
TRBV19	-	TRBD1	TRBJ1-2	TGTGCCAGTAGAAATGTGAAGGGGGCCAACTATGGCTACACCTTC	CASRNVKGANYGYTF
TRBV9	-	TRBD1	TRBJ1-2	TGTGCCAGCAGCCCAGAAGGGACAGGGCACTATGGCTACACCTTC	CASSPEGTGHYGYTF
TRBV2	-	TRBD1	TRBJ2-5	TGTGCCAGCAGCTTAGGGACAGCACCAGAGACCCAGTACTTC	CASSLGTAPETQYF
TRBV27	-	TRBD2	TRBJ2-2	TGTGCCAGCAAATTTCCAGCGGGAGACACCGGGGAGCTGTTTTTT	CASKFPAGDTGELFF
TRBV19	-	TRBD1	TRBJ2-2	TGTGCCAGTAGTATCGGACAGGGGGCGGGCGGGGAGCTGTTTTTT	CASSIGQGAGGELFF
TRBV11-3	-	-	TRBJ1-2	TGTGCCAGCCATGAAGGGCAGGGGCAGCGTGGCTACACCTTC	CASHEGQGQRGYTF
TRBV27	-	TRBD1	TRBJ1-2	TGTGCCAGCAGTTTGGCCTCGGGACAGGGTGGAGACGACTATGGCTACACCTTC	CASSLASGQGGDDYGYTF
TRBV6-5	once	-	TRBJ2-7	TGTGCCAGCAATCCACTACTAATTTCCTACGAGCAGTACTTC	CASNPLLISYEQYF
TRBV28	-	TRBD1	TRBJ1-1	TGTGCCAGCGTGTCCCGGGGGACAGGAGTGTCGAACACTGAAGCTTTCTTT	CASVSRGTGVSNTEAFF